The TCR beta chain described here comes from a study of cytomegalovirus exposure and HLA in healthy donors. Study-level results: Earlier findings revealed that most TCR beta V segments proved productive either about 87% or about 30% of the time. TCR beta V- and J-gene trimming, according to a later analysis, was linked to a missense DCLRE1C variant.

The PCR was carried out with 60 Vbeta primers and 13 Jbeta primers. The table came from immunoSEQ multiplex PCR; TCRdb's copy has only in-frame clones and leaves some out. The top ten hold about 13% of the sample, which has some 120,000 clones, about 76% seen once. Trimming removed 5 bases from V and 2 bases from J; junction bases left unmatched: 4. The CDR3 runs to 15 residues. Germline loops: CDR1 SGHAT, CDR2 FQDESV (reference sequence). Concerning this clone itself: Its antigen is unidentified.

The sequence was obtained from a woman aged 55-75 years in good health and CMV-seropositive. The sequenced sample was PBMCs. The V and J genes are TRBV11-1 and TRBJ2-2; 8 bases map to TRBD1. The CDR3 coding sequence is TGTGCCAGCAGCCGGGGACAGGATAACACCGGGGAGCTGTTTTTT. Translation gives CASSRGQDNTGELFF.